These 2 T cell receptor beta chains were all obtained from the same sample, sequenced in a study of T-cell reconstitution after alpha-beta-depleted transplantation in children. A TCRbeta library incorporating unique molecular identifiers was prepared. TCRdb fed the PCR reads into MiXCR, producing one record per CDR3 protein. The sample consists of 260,000 or so distinct CDR3 sequences, 12% of them appearing once. This material consisted of PBMCs from the stem cell graft donor, taken from the stem cell graft. These receptors came from a human donor who donated a stem cell graft to a child with acute lymphoblastic leukemia.

There are many counts of this clonotype. The chain carries TRBV7-2 and TRBJ1-1; D is uncertain. Germline loops: CDR1 SGHTA, CDR2 FQGNSA. V shed 2 bases and J shed 5 bases, with 9 bases lying between them. This CDR3 has 13 amino acids. CDR3 region: CASSLTRQTEAFF. CDR3 in DNA: TGTGCCAGCAGCTTAACCCGGCAGACTGAAGCTTTCTTT.

This clonotype was picked up many times. This sequence joins TRBV5-1 and TRBJ2-6; D gene ambiguous. This CDR3 has 15 residues. V was trimmed by 4 bases and J by 0 bases, leaving 8 bases between them. Germline V gene lookup returns CDR1 SGHRS and CDR2 YFSETQ. In nucleotides, the CDR3 is TGCGCCAGCAGCCCAGTGAGCTCTGGGGCCAACGTCCTGACTTTC. Residues: CASSPVSSGANVLTF.